The 8 T cell receptor beta chains in this list originate from one sample, sequenced in a study of cytomegalovirus exposure and HLA in healthy donors. Generated by immunoSEQ multiplex PCR, the TCRdb table keeps only in-frame clones and is missing some. This sample has about 150,000 clones; approximately 90% occur once, and the top ten carry 2.5% to 3.5%. Sample: PBMCs. Every receptor here comes from a man younger than 35 in good health and CMV-seronegative.

The chain couples TRBV5-1 to TRBJ1-2; 7 bases are a match to TRBD1. With 0 bases clipped from V and 7 bases from J, the junction kept 6 bases outside the gene matches. This CDR3 spans 14 amino acids. Germline V gene sequence: CDR1 SGHRS, CDR2 YFSETQ. The CDR3 DNA reads as TGCGCCAGCAGCTTGGACAGGGGCGTCGGTGGCTACACCTTC. As protein: CASSLDRGVGGYTF.

The J gene is TRBJ2-7, the V gene TRBV5-6; a possible D gene is TRBD2 (6 bases). Germline CDR1 is SGHDT and CDR2 is YYEEEE. Deletions cut 4 bases from V and 1 base from J, with 12 bases between. CDR3 length: 14 residues. The CDR3 is CASSPFSGSYEQYF. In DNA form, the CDR3 reads TGTGCCAGCAGCCCCTTTAGCGGTTCCTACGAGCAGTACTTC.

The chain employs TRBV6-1 and TRBJ2-1; the match to TRBD1 covers 8 bases. This CDR3 region has 14 residues. After removal of 3 bases from V and 9 bases from J, the junction contained 7 bases not matched to a gene. CDR1 is MNHNS and CDR2 is SASEGT in the germline V gene. The CDR3 reads CASSETGAPSEQFF. The CDR3 DNA sequence: TGTGCCAGCAGTGAGACAGGGGCCCCGAGTGAGCAGTTCTTC.

The gene calls are TRBV10-3 and TRBJ1-1; 10 bases are a match to TRBD1. V shed 6 bases and J 10 bases; nucleotides not matched to a gene: 5. The CDR3 has 12 residues. Germline V lookup: CDR1 ENHRY, CDR2 SYGVKD. CDR3 residues: CAISQGTGAAFF. CDR3 nucleotide sequence: TGTGCCATCAGCCAAGGGACAGGGGCAGCTTTCTTT.

J is TRBJ2-7 and V is TRBV19; the match to TRBD1 covers 8 bases. Per germline, CDR1 LNHDA and CDR2 SQIVND (reference sequence). V was pared by 5 bases and J by 3 bases, with 3 bases of the junction left unmatched. This CDR3 region has 13 residues. CDR3 residues: CASSFGQGYEQYV. In DNA, the CDR3 is TGTGCCAGTAGTTTTGGACAGGGCTACGAGCAGTACGTC.

The gene calls are TRBV5-1 and TRBJ1-1, with D possibly matching TRBD1 (6 bases). V was cut by 0 bases and J by 6 bases, with 12 bases left in between. The CDR3 extends over 14 amino acids. The germline V gene encodes CDR1 SGHRS and CDR2 YFSETQ. This CDR3 is CASSLAGRQAEAFF. CDR3 nucleotides: TGCGCCAGCAGCTTGGCGGGGAGACAGGCTGAAGCTTTCTTT.

Comments on this clone: Other DNA variants within this sample encode the same CDR3. The chain links TRBV6-5 to TRBJ2-2, with 7 positions matching TRBD1. The V gene's germline CDR1 is MNHEY and CDR2 SVGAGI. The CDR3 runs to 15 residues. V dropped 6 bases and J dropped 0; count of bases not matched to a gene: 4. DNA for the CDR3: TGTGCCAGCAGGCGACAGGGCGCGAACACCGGGGAGCTGTTTTTT. Its translation is CASRRQGANTGELFF.

This clone has only one observation. V gene TRBV28 combines with J gene TRBJ2-3; D is perhaps TRBD1 (6 bases). The CDR3 runs to 17 residues. The germline CDR1 and CDR2 sequences are MDHEN and SYDVKM. Trimming pared 5 bases from V and 2 bases from J, leaving 20 bases between. The CDR3 loop reads CASSPYPQGIFTDTQYF. The CDR3 nucleotides are TGTGCCAGCAGTCCTTACCCCCAGGGGATTTTCACAGATACGCAGTATTTT.